A selection of T cell receptor beta chains follows, all from one sample in a study of T cells in localized non-small cell lung cancer. Data came from immunoSEQ multiplex PCR; TCRdb stores just in-frame clones and leaves some out. The sample yields under 150,000 clones, around 89% seen once. The source was peripheral blood, collected before any cancer treatment. These receptor sequences come from a female donor older than 55 with stage I lung adenocarcinoma. Both conserved end residues are part of each CDR3. D genes are given only for firm matches. The size of a clone is reported for some rows only, either as once, few or many, or as a class for expanded clones.

size,J,D,V,DNA,CDR3
NA,TRBJ2-7,TRBD2,TRBV7-9,TGTGCCAGCAGCCGACTAGCGGGAGTGCAGGAGCAGTACTTC,CASSRLAGVQEQYF
NA,TRBJ1-1,NA,TRBV18,TGTGCCAGCTCACGCTTCGGACAGTTGAACACTGAAGCTTTCTTT,CASSRFGQLNTEAFF
NA,TRBJ2-1,NA,TRBV19,TGTGCCAGTACCCGTGAGATCGGGAGCGTCGCCTACAATGAGCAGTTCTTC,CASTREIGSVAYNEQFF
NA,TRBJ2-7,NA,TRBV10-2,TGCGCCAGCGCCCGGACAGCGACCTACGAGCAGTACTTC,CASARTATYEQYF
NA,TRBJ1-1,NA,TRBV5-6,TGTGCCAGCAGCGGCGAGGTATGGGATACTGAAGCTTTCTTT,CASSGEVWDTEAFF
NA,TRBJ2-1,TRBD2,TRBV5-4,TGTGCCAGCAGCTTGGGACTAGCGGGGCATTACAATGAGCAGTTCTTC,CASSLGLAGHYNEQFF
once,TRBJ2-3,NA,TRBV29-1,TGCAGCGTCTCCGGGCTGGCAGATACGCAGTATTTT,CSVSGLADTQYF
NA,TRBJ2-3,NA,TRBV25-1,TGTGCCAGCAGTGTTGGGGCCTCACGACTCACAGATACGCAGTATTTT,CASSVGASRLTDTQYF
NA,TRBJ1-2,NA,TRBV6-5,TGTGCCAGCAGTGAACACCAATATGGCTACACCTTC,CASSEHQYGYTF
NA,TRBJ2-3,NA,TRBV5-1,TGCGCCAGCAGCGCATCCACAGATACGCAGTATTTT,CASSASTDTQYF
once,TRBJ2-1,TRBD2,TRBV28,TGTGCCAGCAGGGCAGCGGGGTGGCAATATGAGCAGTTCTTC,CASRAAGWQYEQFF
few,TRBJ1-1,TRBD1,TRBV5-1,TGCGCCAGCAGCCCACGGACAGGGCGAGCTGAAGCTTTCTTT,CASSPRTGRAEAFF
NA,TRBJ2-5,NA,TRBV18,TGTGCCAGCTCACCATCCAGGGGGGACCAAGAGACCCAGTACTTC,CASSPSRGDQETQYF
NA,TRBJ2-1,NA,TRBV5-4,TGTGCCAGCAGCTTAGAACTACGAAACAATGAGCAGTTCTTC,CASSLELRNNEQFF
NA,TRBJ2-5,NA,TRBV28,TGTGCCAGCTTCTCAGGGACTCAAGAGACCCAGTACTTC,CASFSGTQETQYF
NA,TRBJ1-5,NA,TRBV27,TGTGCCAGCAGTGGTAGGTTCGGTCAGCCCCAGCATTTT,CASSGRFGQPQHF
NA,TRBJ2-7,TRBD2,TRBV4-1,TGCGCCAGCAGCCAACGGGAGGTTAGCGGGAGCGAGTACGAGCAGTACTTC,CASSQREVSGSEYEQYF
NA,TRBJ1-2,NA,TRBV19,TGTGCCAGTAGTCTTACTGTAGGGGACTATGGCTACACCTTC,CASSLTVGDYGYTF
NA,TRBJ1-5,NA,TRBV2,TGTGCCAGCAGTGGAGGGGCGGCAGGTCAGCCCCAGCATTTT,CASSGGAAGQPQHF
NA,TRBJ2-7,NA,TRBV14,TGTGCCAGCAGCGGACCCCTCCTAGACGAGCAGTACTTC,CASSGPLLDEQYF
NA,TRBJ2-3,TRBD1,TRBV28,TGTGCCAGCAGCTCAAGGGTCAGGGGGAGTCAAACAGATACGCAGTATTTT,CASSSRVRGSQTDTQYF
NA,TRBJ2-5,NA,TRBV19,TGTGCCAGTAGTAACCGACAGGCTACCGGGGTAGAGACCCAGTACTTC,CASSNRQATGVETQYF
NA,TRBJ1-3,NA,TRBV27,TGTGCCAGCAGTGCACAACAGAGCTCTGGAAACACCATATATTTT,CASSAQQSSGNTIYF
NA,TRBJ2-7,TRBD1,TRBV7-6,TGTGCCAGCAGCTTAGCTCCTACAGGGGCATCCTACGAGCAGTACTTC,CASSLAPTGASYEQYF
NA,TRBJ2-3,NA,TRBV2,TGTGCCACCCAACCGGGACCACGCACAGATACGCAGTATTTT,CATQPGPRTDTQYF
NA,TRBJ2-1,NA,TRBV9,TGTGCCAGCAGCGTAGAGGGTTGGGTCGACAATGAGCAGTTCTTC,CASSVEGWVDNEQFF
few,TRBJ1-1,TRBD1,TRBV6-5,TGTGCCAGCAGCATACAGGGGGGGTACACTGAAGCTTTCTTT,CASSIQGGYTEAFF
NA,TRBJ2-2,NA,TRBV19,TGTGCCAGTAGTATCGGATGGACCGGGGAGCTGTTTTTT,CASSIGWTGELFF
NA,TRBJ2-5,NA,TRBV7-3,TGTGCCAGCAGCTTAAATGGGGGAGAGACCCAGTACTTC,CASSLNGGETQYF
NA,TRBJ2-4,NA,TRBV5-4,TGTGCCAGCTCCGCGCGGGGAGCCAAAAACATTCAGTACTTC,CASSARGAKNIQYF
NA,TRBJ1-5,NA,TRBV29-1,TGCAGCGTTGTGGAGGGGAGCAATCAGCCCCAGCATTTT,CSVVEGSNQPQHF
NA,TRBJ1-2,NA,TRBV10-2,TGCGCCAGCGGCAGAATACAGGATAACTATGGCTACACCTTC,CASGRIQDNYGYTF
NA,TRBJ2-1,NA,TRBV15,TGTGCCACCAGCGCCTCGCTGGGCTCCTACAATGAGCAGTTCTTC,CATSASLGSYNEQFF
NA,TRBJ2-1,TRBD2,TRBV28,TGTGCCAGCAGTCCCCCGGGACTAGCGGGAGATGAGCAGTTCTTC,CASSPPGLAGDEQFF
once,TRBJ2-1,NA,TRBV28,TGTGCCAGCACCTTGGGGAATGAGCAGTTCTTC,CASTLGNEQFF
NA,TRBJ2-3,NA,TRBV2,TGTGCCAGCAAAGGGACCGGGATCACAGATACGCAGTATTTT,CASKGTGITDTQYF
NA,TRBJ1-4,NA,TRBV5-1,TGCGCCAGCAGCTTGGGGGTGACCGCTAATGAAAAACTGTTTTTT,CASSLGVTANEKLFF
NA,TRBJ2-3,TRBD2,TRBV5-5,TGTGCCAGCAGCATAACTAGCGGGAGAGGAGATACGCAGTATTTT,CASSITSGRGDTQYF
NA,TRBJ1-1,TRBD1,TRBV28,TGTGCCACCCTTATCAGGGGGCCGAACACTGAAGCTTTCTTT,CATLIRGPNTEAFF
NA,TRBJ1-3,TRBD1,TRBV27,TGTGCCAGCAGTTTAAGACAGGGGAACGGAAACACCATATATTTT,CASSLRQGNGNTIYF
NA,TRBJ1-3,NA,TRBV6-5,TGTGCCAGCAGGAGGAGCAGTCTCTCTGGAAACACCATATATTTT,CASRRSSLSGNTIYF
NA,TRBJ2-3,TRBD1,TRBV7-2,TGTGCCAGCAGCTTAACAGGGGGCACAGATACGCAGTATTTT,CASSLTGGTDTQYF
NA,TRBJ1-3,NA,TRBV28,TGTGCCAGCACTCGACAGTCCTCTGGAAACACCATATATTTT,CASTRQSSGNTIYF
NA,TRBJ1-3,NA,TRBV30,TGTGCCTGGAGTGTTAGGAGGGGTCAAGGAAACACCATATATTTT,CAWSVRRGQGNTIYF
NA,TRBJ1-4,NA,TRBV25-1,TGTGCCAGCAGTGGGGGCCGTACACTGTTTTTT,CASSGGRTLFF
few,TRBJ2-7,NA,TRBV2,TGTGCCAGCAGTGAAGAAACCCACGAGCAGTACTTC,CASSEETHEQYF
NA,TRBJ2-7,TRBD2,TRBV18,TGTGCCAGCTCACCACCGACTGGACTAGCGGGAGGGGGCGAGCAGTACTTC,CASSPPTGLAGGGEQYF
NA,TRBJ1-5,NA,TRBV6-4,TGTGCCAGCAGTGACTCCCCACAGCCCCAGCATTTT,CASSDSPQPQHF
NA,TRBJ2-7,TRBD2,TRBV7-2,TGTGCCAGCAGCTTAGTTGGCGGGAGGAACTCCTACGAGCAGTACTTC,CASSLVGGRNSYEQYF
NA,TRBJ2-1,NA,TRBV27,TGTGCCAGCAGTGTAACAGGGGCCCTGGGCGGGAGATATAATGAGCAGTTCTTC,CASSVTGALGGRYNEQFF
NA,TRBJ1-5,NA,TRBV6-5,TGTGCCAGCAGTTACTCTACAGCTAGCAATCAGCCCCAGCATTTT,CASSYSTASNQPQHF
few,TRBJ1-1,NA,TRBV6-5,TGTGCCAGCAGTTGGGGCGGGTCGCGGAACACTGAAGCTTTCTTT,CASSWGGSRNTEAFF
NA,TRBJ2-5,NA,TRBV7-2,TGTGCCAGCAGCTTAGACCTGGTTGAAGAGACCCAGTACTTC,CASSLDLVEETQYF
NA,TRBJ2-2,NA,TRBV7-9,TGTGCCAGCAGCTTACCGGGAACGAACACCGGGGAGCTGTTTTTT,CASSLPGTNTGELFF
once,TRBJ2-7,TRBD2,TRBV5-1,TGCGCCAGCAGCTTGGTGGGCGGCGGGAGCTACGAGCAGTACTTC,CASSLVGGGSYEQYF
NA,TRBJ2-1,TRBD2,TRBV18,TGTGCCAGCTCACCATCCGCGGGAGATGAGCAGTTCTTC,CASSPSAGDEQFF
NA,TRBJ2-5,NA,TRBV30,TGTGCCTGGAGTTTTACGGGAGTCGAGACCCAGTACTTC,CAWSFTGVETQYF
NA,TRBJ2-1,TRBD2,TRBV7-2,TGTGCCAGCAGCCCCCCATGGCTAGCGGCAAATGAGCAGTTCTTC,CASSPPWLAANEQFF
NA,TRBJ2-5,NA,TRBV2,TGTGCCAGCACTAGGGTGGGTGAGACCCAGTACTTC,CASTRVGETQYF
NA,TRBJ1-2,NA,TRBV6-1,TGTGCCAGCAGTGAGGGGGGAACCAACTATGGCTACACCTTC,CASSEGGTNYGYTF